The rows below give T cell receptor beta chains drawn from one sample of a study of PD-1 blockade in classical Hodgkin lymphoma. This table comes from immunoSEQ multiplex PCR, and its TCRdb copy is limited to in-frame clones, with some not included. This table has roughly 20,000 clones, just over 85% appearing once. The sequences come from peripheral blood mononuclear cells (PBMCs), collected before the second cycle of nivolumab. The receptors were gathered from a human donor with classical Hodgkin lymphoma. Both conserved end residues are part of each CDR3. The D gene is left open where the match is weak. Not every row has a clone size; where given, it reads once, few, many or a size class.

d_call	v_call	j_call	clone_size	cdr3_length	cdr3_nt	cdr3_aa
-	TRBV14	TRBJ2-7	medium-sized	12	TGTGCCAGCAGCAGAACAGGGTACGAGCAGTACTTC	CASSRTGYEQYF
-	TRBV19	TRBJ1-2	-	13	TGTGCCAGTAGTATTGAGGGCCACTATGGCTACACCTTC	CASSIEGHYGYTF
-	TRBV7-2	TRBJ1-1	once	16	TGTGCCAGCAGCTTAGGCCGCCAGTGGGGGCCGCCTGAAGCTTTCTTT	CASSLGRQWGPPEAFF
-	TRBV7-9	TRBJ1-3	-	15	TGTGCCAGCAGCTTAGCTGGGTCCTCTGGAAACACCATATATTTT	CASSLAGSSGNTIYF
-	TRBV2	TRBJ2-6	-	15	TGTGCCAGCAGGGGGATTGGCTCTGGGGCCAACGTCCTGACTTTC	CASRGIGSGANVLTF
TRBD2	TRBV5-1	TRBJ2-3	-	16	TGCGCCAGCAGCTCCTTACTAGCGGGGGGCACAGATACGCAGTATTTT	CASSSLLAGGTDTQYF
TRBD1	TRBV11-2	TRBJ2-1	-	15	TGTGCCAGCAGCTTGGACAGGGGGGATTACAATGAGCAGTTCTTC	CASSLDRGDYNEQFF
-	TRBV19	TRBJ2-7	-	12	TGTGCCAGTAGTGACAGACTATACGAGCAGTACTTC	CASSDRLYEQYF
TRBD1	TRBV7-9	TRBJ1-2	-	13	TGTGCCAGCAGCTTAGTTGAGGGGGCTGGCTACACCTTC	CASSLVEGAGYTF
TRBD1	TRBV2	TRBJ1-2	few	14	TGTGCCAGCAGTCGACAGGGCAGCTCCTATGGCTACACCTTC	CASSRQGSSYGYTF
-	TRBV7-8	TRBJ1-1	-	13	TGTGCCAGCAGCTTATCAGGTCCCGGGCAGGCTTTCTTT	CASSLSGPGQAFF
-	TRBV5-1	TRBJ2-3	-	13	TGCGCCAGCAGCGCAAGCGATACAGATACGCAGTATTTT	CASSASDTDTQYF
-	TRBV15	TRBJ1-1	few	15	TGTGCCACCAGCAGAGAATTGGCGATGGACACTGAAGCTTTCTTT	CATSRELAMDTEAFF
TRBD1	TRBV5-1	TRBJ1-1	-	15	TGCGCCAGCAGCCTGGACCCAGGGGGAGGCACTGAAGCTTTCTTT	CASSLDPGGGTEAFF
TRBD1	TRBV4-3	TRBJ2-7	-	16	TGCGCCAGCAGCCAAGATTTGACACCGGGACAGGGGAAGCAGTACTTC	CASSQDLTPGQGKQYF
-	TRBV7-6	TRBJ1-5	-	12	TGTGCCAGCATGGGGGGCAATCAGCCCCAGCATTTT	CASMGGNQPQHF
-	TRBV5-1	TRBJ1-1	-	13	TGCGCCAGCAGCTTACAGGGGAACACTGAAGCTTTCTTT	CASSLQGNTEAFF
TRBD2	TRBV7-9	TRBJ2-3	-	17	TGTGCCAGCAGCCAGTGGCGGGGGGATTTTATCCCAGATACGCAGTATTTT	CASSQWRGDFIPDTQYF
-	TRBV7-9	TRBJ1-1	once	18	TGTGCCAGCAGCTCGCCCCGTCAGGAGGGGCTCGTGAACACTGAAGCTTTCTTT	CASSSPRQEGLVNTEAFF
-	TRBV6-5	TRBJ1-4	-	12	TGTGCCAGCAGTTCTCCAATGACAGGATTCGTTTTT	CASSSPMTGFVF
TRBD2	TRBV6-6	TRBJ2-1	-	15	TGTGCCAGCACCTCCCCGGGGGGGCCCAAGGGGGAGCAGTTCTTC	CASTSPGGPKGEQFF
-	TRBV7-9	TRBJ2-1	-	18	TGTGCCAGCAGCTTACCCCGTGGGGGGGCGCGGACCTACAATGAGCAGTTCTTC	CASSLPRGGARTYNEQFF
-	TRBV5-1	TRBJ1-3	-	12	TGCGCCAGCAGCTTCTCAGGGGACACCATATATTTT	CASSFSGDTIYF
-	TRBV5-1	TRBJ2-1	-	14	TGCGCCAGCAGCTTGGTCCAGTTAGAGAATGAGCAGTTCTTC	CASSLVQLENEQFF
-	TRBV5-1	TRBJ2-7	once	15	TGCGCCAGCAGCTTGGCCGGTCAGGGCGCCTACGAGCAGTACTTC	CASSLAGQGAYEQYF
-	TRBV7-3	TRBJ2-7	-	13	TGTGCCAGCAGCTCTTCTAGCTATGCCGAGCAGTACTTC	CASSSSSYAEQYF
-	TRBV5-1	TRBJ2-7	-	13	TGCGCCAGCAGCTTGGTGGGTCCCTACGAGCAGTACTTC	CASSLVGPYEQYF
-	TRBV19	TRBJ1-2	-	12	TGTGCCAGTCGGAGGAGCAACTATGGCTACACCTTC	CASRRSNYGYTF
-	TRBV4-3	TRBJ2-3	-	17	TGCGCCAGCAGCCAAGTGTCAACAGGCGGAAGGGCAGATACGCAGTATTTT	CASSQVSTGGRADTQYF
TRBD1	TRBV14	TRBJ1-5	-	17	TGTGCCAGCAGCCAAGACAGGGGGTTACATAGCAATCAGCCCCAGCATTTT	CASSQDRGLHSNQPQHF
-	TRBV16	TRBJ2-5	-	14	TGTGCCAGCAGCCAATGGGGCAGCCAAGAGACCCAGTACTTC	CASSQWGSQETQYF
TRBD1	TRBV7-6	TRBJ2-2	-	15	TGTGCCAGCAGCCCGTGGACAGGGGACCCCGGGGAGCTGTTTTTT	CASSPWTGDPGELFF
TRBD2	TRBV12-5	TRBJ2-5	-	13	TGTGCTAGTGCCACGGGGGGGTCAGAGACCCAGTACTTC	CASATGGSETQYF
TRBD2	TRBV5-1	TRBJ2-3	-	16	TGCGCCAGCAGCTTGGGACTAGCGGGAAGCACAGATACGCAGTATTTT	CASSLGLAGSTDTQYF
-	TRBV6-4	TRBJ2-5	-	13	TGTGCCAGCAGTCAGGGCCCATTAGAGACCCAGTACTTC	CASSQGPLETQYF
-	TRBV5-1	TRBJ2-1	-	14	TGCGCCAGCAGCTTGGACGGGCCCTACAATGAGCAGTTCTTC	CASSLDGPYNEQFF
TRBD2	TRBV19	TRBJ2-1	-	14	TGTGCCAGTAGTGACCGGGGGGGCCTCGATGAGCAGTTCTTC	CASSDRGGLDEQFF
-	TRBV7-9	TRBJ1-3	-	16	TGTGCCAGCAGCTCCAACTGGGGGAACTCTGGAAACACCATATATTTT	CASSSNWGNSGNTIYF
-	TRBV9	TRBJ1-2	-	13	TGTGCCAGCAGCCCCGACGGTAACTATGGCTACACCTTC	CASSPDGNYGYTF